What follows describes a single TCR beta chain. These data are taken from a study of blood T cell repertoires in COVID-19. Study summary: The United States, Italy and Spain provided the acute and convalescent COVID-19 samples. Sources were T cells, B-cell-depleted T cells, or PBMCs; the material itself was cDNA or gDNA.

V lost 2 bases and J lost 7, with 17 bases in between. Germline-derived CDR1 and CDR2 are SEHNR and FQNEAQ (reference sequence). The CDR3 extends over 15 amino acids. Cohort assignment relied on participant-reported clinical history. Authors' data handling: Cell counts per sample came from amplifying reference gene primers. Assay: immunoSEQ multiplex PCR; the TCRdb copy retains only in-frame clones and omits some. Clonal size and the V and J genes are those of that table, whereas D and trimming came from the DNA. The table records more than 200,000 clones, more than 75% of them present only once. The sequencing sample was made of PBMCs or T cells enriched from blood (not recorded which). The source of this sequence is a woman between 50 and 59 years old who had recovered from COVID-19. V is TRBV7-9 and J is TRBJ1-1; D gene ambiguous. CDR3 protein: CASSLIALPEGEAFF. CDR3 in DNA: TGTGCCAGCAGCTTAATTGCACTCCCAGAGGGTGAAGCTTTCTTT. Together with reference TRBV7-9 and TRBJ1-1, the CDR3 gives the full variable domain: DTGVSQNPRHKITKRGQNVTFRCDPISEHNRLYWYRQTLGQGPEFLTYFQNEAQLEKSRLLSDRFSAERPKGSFSTLEIQRTEQGDSAMYLCASSLIALPEGEAFFGQGTRLTVV.